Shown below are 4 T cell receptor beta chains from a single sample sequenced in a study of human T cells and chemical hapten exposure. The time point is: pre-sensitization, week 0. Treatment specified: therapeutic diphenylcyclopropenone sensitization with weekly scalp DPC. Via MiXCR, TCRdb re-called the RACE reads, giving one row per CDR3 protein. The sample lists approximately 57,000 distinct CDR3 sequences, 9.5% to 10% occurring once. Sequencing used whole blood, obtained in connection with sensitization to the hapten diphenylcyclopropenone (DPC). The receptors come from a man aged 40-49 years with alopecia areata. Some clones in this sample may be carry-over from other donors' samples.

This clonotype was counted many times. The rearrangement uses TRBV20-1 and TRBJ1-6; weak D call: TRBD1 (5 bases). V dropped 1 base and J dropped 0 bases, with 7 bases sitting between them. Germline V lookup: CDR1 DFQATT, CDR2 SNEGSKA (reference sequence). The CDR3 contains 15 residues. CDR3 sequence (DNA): TGCAGTGCTAGAGCAGGGAGCTCCTATAATTCACCCCTCCACTTT. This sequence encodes CSARAGSSYNSPLHF.

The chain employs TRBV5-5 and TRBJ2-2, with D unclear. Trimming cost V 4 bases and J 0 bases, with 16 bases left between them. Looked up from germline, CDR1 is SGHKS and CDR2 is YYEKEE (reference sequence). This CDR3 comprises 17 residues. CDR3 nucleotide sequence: TGTGCCAGCAGCCGCCTACCTATTACCTCGAACACCGGGGAGCTGTTTTTT. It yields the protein CASSRLPITSNTGELFF. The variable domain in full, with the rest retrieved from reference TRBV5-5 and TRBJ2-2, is DAGVTQSPTHLIKTRGQQVTLRCSPISGHKSVSWYQQVLGQGPQFIFQYYEKEERGRGNFPDRFSARQFPNYSSELNVNALLLGDSALYLCASSRLPITSNTGELFFGEGSRLTVL.

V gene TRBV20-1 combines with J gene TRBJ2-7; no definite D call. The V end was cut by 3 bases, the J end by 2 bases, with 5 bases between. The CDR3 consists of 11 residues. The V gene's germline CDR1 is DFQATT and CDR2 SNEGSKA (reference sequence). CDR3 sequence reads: CSARLTYEQYF. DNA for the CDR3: TGCAGTGCTAGGCTTACCTACGAGCAGTACTTC.

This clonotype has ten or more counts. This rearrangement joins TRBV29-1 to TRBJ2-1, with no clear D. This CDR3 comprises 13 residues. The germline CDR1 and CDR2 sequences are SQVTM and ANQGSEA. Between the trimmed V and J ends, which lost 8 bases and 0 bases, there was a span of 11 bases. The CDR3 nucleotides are TGCAGCTGGGTGGGAAGCTCCTACAATGAGCAGTTCTTC. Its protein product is CSWVGSSYNEQFF.